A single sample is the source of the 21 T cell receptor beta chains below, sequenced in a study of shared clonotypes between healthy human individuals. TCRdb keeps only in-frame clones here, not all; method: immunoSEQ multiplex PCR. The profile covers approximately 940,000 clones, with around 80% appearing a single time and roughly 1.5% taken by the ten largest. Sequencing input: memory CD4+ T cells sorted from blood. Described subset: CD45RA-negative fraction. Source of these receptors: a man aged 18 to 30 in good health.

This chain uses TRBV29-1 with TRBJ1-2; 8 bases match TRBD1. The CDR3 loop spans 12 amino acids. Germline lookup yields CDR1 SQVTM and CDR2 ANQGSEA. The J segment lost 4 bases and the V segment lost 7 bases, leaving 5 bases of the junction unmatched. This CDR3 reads CSDTQGAYGYTF. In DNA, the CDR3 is TGCAGCGATACCCAGGGGGCCTATGGCTACACCTTC. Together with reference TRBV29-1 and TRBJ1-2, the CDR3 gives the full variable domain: SAVISQKPSRDICQRGTSLTIQCQVDSQVTMMFWYRQQPGQSLTLIATANQGSEATYESGFVIDKFPISRPNLTFSTLTVSNMSPEDSSIYLCSDTQGAYGYTFGSGTRLTVV.

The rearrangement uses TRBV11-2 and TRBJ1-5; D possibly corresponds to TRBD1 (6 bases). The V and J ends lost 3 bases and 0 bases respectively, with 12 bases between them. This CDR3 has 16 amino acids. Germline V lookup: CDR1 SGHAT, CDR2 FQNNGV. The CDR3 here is CASSLGTGFSNQPQHF. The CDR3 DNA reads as TGTGCCAGCAGCTTGGGAACAGGGTTTAGCAATCAGCCCCAGCATTTT.

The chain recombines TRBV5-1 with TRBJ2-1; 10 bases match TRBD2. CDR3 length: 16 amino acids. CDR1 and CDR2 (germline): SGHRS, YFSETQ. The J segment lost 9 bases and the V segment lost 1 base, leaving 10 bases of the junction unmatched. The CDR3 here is CASSLRSGGASFEQFF. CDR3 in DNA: TGCGCCAGCAGCTTGCGGAGCGGGGGGGCATCATTTGAGCAGTTCTTC.

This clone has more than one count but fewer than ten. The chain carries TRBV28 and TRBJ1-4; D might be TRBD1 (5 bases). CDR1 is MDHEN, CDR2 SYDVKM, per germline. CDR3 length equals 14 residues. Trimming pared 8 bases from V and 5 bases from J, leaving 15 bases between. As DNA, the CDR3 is TGTGCCAGCGGCCCGGGGACGGCGAATGAAAAACTGTTTTTT. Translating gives CASGPGTANEKLFF.

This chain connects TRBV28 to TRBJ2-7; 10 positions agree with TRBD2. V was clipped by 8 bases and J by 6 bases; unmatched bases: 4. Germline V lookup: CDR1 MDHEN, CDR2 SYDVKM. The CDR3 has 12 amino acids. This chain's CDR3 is CASLGLAAEQYF. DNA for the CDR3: TGTGCCAGCTTAGGACTAGCGGCCGAGCAGTACTTC.

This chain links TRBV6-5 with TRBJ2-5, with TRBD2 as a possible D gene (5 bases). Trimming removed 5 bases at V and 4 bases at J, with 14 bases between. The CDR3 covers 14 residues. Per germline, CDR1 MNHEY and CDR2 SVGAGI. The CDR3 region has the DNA TGTGCCAGCAGTCTGAGGGAACCCCCAGAGACCCAGTACTTC. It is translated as CASSLREPPETQYF.

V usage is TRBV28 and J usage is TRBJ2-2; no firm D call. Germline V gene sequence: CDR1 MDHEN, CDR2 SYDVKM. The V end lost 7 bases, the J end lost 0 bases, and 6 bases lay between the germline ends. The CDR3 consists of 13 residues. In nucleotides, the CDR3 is TGTGCCAGCATCGCTACGAACACCGGGGAGCTGTTTTTT. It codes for CASIATNTGELFF.

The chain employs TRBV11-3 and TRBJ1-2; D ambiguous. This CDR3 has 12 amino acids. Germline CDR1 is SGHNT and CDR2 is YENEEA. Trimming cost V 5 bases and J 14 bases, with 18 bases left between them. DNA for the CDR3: TGTGCCAGCAGCGGCAACGGCAGGTCGACGACCTTC. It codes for CASSGNGRSTTF.

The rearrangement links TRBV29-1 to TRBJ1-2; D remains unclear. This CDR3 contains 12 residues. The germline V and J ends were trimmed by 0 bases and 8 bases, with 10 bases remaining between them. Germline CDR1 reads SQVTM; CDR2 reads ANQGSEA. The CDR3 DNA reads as TGCAGCGTTGAAGACCCTGGTCCGGGCTACACCTTC. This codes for CSVEDPGPGYTF.

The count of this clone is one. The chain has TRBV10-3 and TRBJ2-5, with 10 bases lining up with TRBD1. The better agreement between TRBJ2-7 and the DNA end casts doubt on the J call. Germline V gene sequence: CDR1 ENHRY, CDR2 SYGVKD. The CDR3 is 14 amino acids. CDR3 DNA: TGTGCCACCGCGGAGGGGACAGGGGTTTACGAGCAGTACTTC. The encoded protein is CATAEGTGVYEQYF.

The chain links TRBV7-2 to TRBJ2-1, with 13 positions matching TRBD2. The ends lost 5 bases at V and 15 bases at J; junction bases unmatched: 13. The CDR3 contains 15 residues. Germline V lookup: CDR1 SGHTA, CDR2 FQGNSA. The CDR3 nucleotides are TGTGCCAGCAGCCCCCCCCGGACTAGCGGGAGTACGATGTTCTTC. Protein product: CASSPPRTSGSTMFF.

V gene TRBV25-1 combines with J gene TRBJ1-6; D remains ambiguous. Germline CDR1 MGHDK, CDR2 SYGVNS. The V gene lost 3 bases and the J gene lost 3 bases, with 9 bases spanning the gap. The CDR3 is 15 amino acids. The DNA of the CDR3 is TGTGCCAGCAGTGATACGACGGACTATAATTCACCCCTCCACTTT. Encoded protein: CASSDTTDYNSPLHF.

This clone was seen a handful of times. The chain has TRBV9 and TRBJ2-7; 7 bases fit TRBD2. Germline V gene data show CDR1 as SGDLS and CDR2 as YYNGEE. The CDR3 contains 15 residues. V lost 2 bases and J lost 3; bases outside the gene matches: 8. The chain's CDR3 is CASSVAAGAVYEQYF. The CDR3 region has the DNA TGTGCCAGCAGCGTTGCGGCGGGAGCAGTCTACGAGCAGTACTTC. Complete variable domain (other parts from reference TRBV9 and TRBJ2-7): DSGVTQTPKHLITATGQRVTLRCSPRSGDLSVYWYQQSLDQGLQFLIQYYNGEERAKGNILERFSAQQFPDLHSELNLSSLELGDSALYFCASSVAAGAVYEQYFGPGTRLTVT.

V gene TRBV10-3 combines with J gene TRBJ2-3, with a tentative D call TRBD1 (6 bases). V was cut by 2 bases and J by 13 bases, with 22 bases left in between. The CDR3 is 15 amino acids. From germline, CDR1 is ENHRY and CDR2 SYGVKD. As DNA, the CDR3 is TGTGCCATCAGTGAGAAGCGGACAGAGACCATACGCGAGTATTTT. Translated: CAISEKRTETIREYF.

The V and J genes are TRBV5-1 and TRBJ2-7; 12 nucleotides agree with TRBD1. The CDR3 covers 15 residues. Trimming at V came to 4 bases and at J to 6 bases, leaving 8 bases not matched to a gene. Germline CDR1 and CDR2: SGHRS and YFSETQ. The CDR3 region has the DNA TGCGCCAGCAGCCAAGCCGGGACAGGGGGCCTCGAGCAGTACTTC. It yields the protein CASSQAGTGGLEQYF.

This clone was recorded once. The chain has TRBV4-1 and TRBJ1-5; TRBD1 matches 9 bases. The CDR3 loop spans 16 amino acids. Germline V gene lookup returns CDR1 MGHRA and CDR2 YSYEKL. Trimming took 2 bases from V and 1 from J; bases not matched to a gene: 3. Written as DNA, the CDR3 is TGCGCCAGCAGCCAAACGGACAGGGGCAGCAATCAGCCCCAGCATTTT. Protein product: CASSQTDRGSNQPQHF.

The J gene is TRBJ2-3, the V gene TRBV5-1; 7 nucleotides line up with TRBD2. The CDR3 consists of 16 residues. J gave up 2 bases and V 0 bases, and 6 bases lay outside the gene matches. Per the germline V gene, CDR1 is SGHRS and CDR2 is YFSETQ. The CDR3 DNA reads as TGCGCCAGCAGCTTGGCCCCAGCGGGGTCCACAGATACGCAGTATTTT. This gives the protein CASSLAPAGSTDTQYF.

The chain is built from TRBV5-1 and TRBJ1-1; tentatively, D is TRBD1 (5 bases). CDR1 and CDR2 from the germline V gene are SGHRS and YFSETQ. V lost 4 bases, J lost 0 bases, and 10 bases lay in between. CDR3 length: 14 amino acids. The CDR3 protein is CASSPGHLNTEAFF. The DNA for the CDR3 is TGCGCCAGCAGCCCCGGACATTTGAACACTGAAGCTTTCTTT.

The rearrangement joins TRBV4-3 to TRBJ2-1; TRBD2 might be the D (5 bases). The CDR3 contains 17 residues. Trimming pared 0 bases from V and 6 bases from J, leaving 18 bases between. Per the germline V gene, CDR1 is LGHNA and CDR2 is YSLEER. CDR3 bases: TGCGCCAGCAGCCAAGAACAGACGGGAAGACTCTCCAATGAGCAGTTCTTC. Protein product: CASSQEQTGRLSNEQFF.

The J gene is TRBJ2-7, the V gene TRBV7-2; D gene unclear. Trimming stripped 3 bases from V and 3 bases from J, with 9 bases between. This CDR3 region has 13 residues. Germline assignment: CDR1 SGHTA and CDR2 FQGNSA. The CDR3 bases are TGTGCCAGCAGCTTCCTTTGGGGCTACGAGCAGTACTTC. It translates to CASSFLWGYEQYF.

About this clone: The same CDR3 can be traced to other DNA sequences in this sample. The DNA for the CDR3 is TGTGCCAGCAGTAGGCGGCTTGAAGCTTTCTTT. Translated, it gives CASSRRLEAFF. The chain is built from TRBV28 and TRBJ1-1; D gene ambiguous. Trimming left V 5 bases short and J 7 bases short, with 8 bases between. The CDR3 is 11 residues long. CDR1 and CDR2 from the germline V gene are MDHEN and SYDVKM.